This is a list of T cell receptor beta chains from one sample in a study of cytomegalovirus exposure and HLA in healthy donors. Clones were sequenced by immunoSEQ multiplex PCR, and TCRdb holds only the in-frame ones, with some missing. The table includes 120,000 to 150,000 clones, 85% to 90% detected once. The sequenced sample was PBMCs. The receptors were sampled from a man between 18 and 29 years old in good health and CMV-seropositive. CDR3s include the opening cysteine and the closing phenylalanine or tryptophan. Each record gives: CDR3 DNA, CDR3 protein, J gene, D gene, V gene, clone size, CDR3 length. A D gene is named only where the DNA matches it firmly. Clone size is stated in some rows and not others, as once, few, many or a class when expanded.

CDR3nt: TGTGCCACCAGCAGAGATTTGTCACTTAGCAATCAGCCCCAGCATTTT
CDR3aa: CATSRDLSLSNQPQHF
j_gene: TRBJ1-5
d_gene: .
v_gene: TRBV15
abundance: .
len: 16

CDR3nt: TGTGCCAGCAGCCCTAACCCCTACGAGCAGTACTTC
CDR3aa: CASSPNPYEQYF
j_gene: TRBJ2-7
d_gene: .
v_gene: TRBV7-2
abundance: .
len: 12

CDR3nt: TGTGCCAGCAGTGTGAGGGAGACCCAGTACTTC
CDR3aa: CASSVRETQYF
j_gene: TRBJ2-5
d_gene: .
v_gene: TRBV2
abundance: .
len: 11

CDR3nt: TGTGCCAGCAGTGAGGTGGACAGGGGGCAAGAGACCCAGTACTTC
CDR3aa: CASSEVDRGQETQYF
j_gene: TRBJ2-5
d_gene: TRBD1
v_gene: TRBV2
abundance: .
len: 15

CDR3nt: TGCGCCAGCAGCTTGGTAGGACAGCCCACCGGGGAGCTGTTTTTT
CDR3aa: CASSLVGQPTGELFF
j_gene: TRBJ2-2
d_gene: .
v_gene: TRBV5-1
abundance: .
len: 15

CDR3nt: TGTGCCAGCAGTCACAACAGGGGGCTCTGGGAGGATACGCAGTATTTT
CDR3aa: CASSHNRGLWEDTQYF
j_gene: TRBJ2-3
d_gene: TRBD1
v_gene: TRBV27
abundance: .
len: 16

CDR3nt: TGCGCCAGCAGCCAAGGTCCAGGGCGGAACACTGAAGCTTTCTTT
CDR3aa: CASSQGPGRNTEAFF
j_gene: TRBJ1-1
d_gene: .
v_gene: TRBV4-1
abundance: .
len: 15

CDR3nt: TGCGCCAGCAGCTTGGACCAACAGGGACGGGGCTACACCTTC
CDR3aa: CASSLDQQGRGYTF
j_gene: TRBJ1-2
d_gene: .
v_gene: TRBV5-1
abundance: .
len: 14

CDR3nt: TGTGCCAGCTCCCCTGGGACAGCGACGGGAACGCAGTATTTT
CDR3aa: CASSPGTATGTQYF
j_gene: TRBJ2-3
d_gene: TRBD1
v_gene: TRBV18
abundance: once
len: 14

CDR3nt: TGTGCCAGCAGTGAAGGACATGGTAGTAATCAGCCCCAGCATTTT
CDR3aa: CASSEGHGSNQPQHF
j_gene: TRBJ1-5
d_gene: .
v_gene: TRBV6-1
abundance: many
len: 15

CDR3nt: TGCAGCGCCGTAATTGACAGGGGGCCAACTGAAGCTTTCTTT
CDR3aa: CSAVIDRGPTEAFF
j_gene: TRBJ1-1
d_gene: TRBD1
v_gene: TRBV29-1
abundance: .
len: 14

CDR3nt: TGTGCCAGCAGACTACAGGGTTTCGAGCAGTTCTTC
CDR3aa: CASRLQGFEQFF
j_gene: TRBJ2-1
d_gene: .
v_gene: TRBV5-8
abundance: .
len: 12

CDR3nt: TGTGCCACCAGCGGGCAAGGACTAGCGGGAGCCCCCGTTGAGCAGTTCTTC
CDR3aa: CATSGQGLAGAPVEQFF
j_gene: TRBJ2-1
d_gene: TRBD2
v_gene: TRBV15
abundance: .
len: 17

CDR3nt: TGCGCCAGCAGTGATGGGGCGAGGGGGGGGAATCAGCCCCAGCATTTT
CDR3aa: CASSDGARGGNQPQHF
j_gene: TRBJ1-5
d_gene: .
v_gene: TRBV10-2
abundance: .
len: 16

CDR3nt: TGTGCCAGCAGCTCCCAACAGGGGGGCTATGGCTACACCTTC
CDR3aa: CASSSQQGGYGYTF
j_gene: TRBJ1-2
d_gene: TRBD1
v_gene: TRBV7-6
abundance: .
len: 14

CDR3nt: TGTGCCAGCAGCTTAACCGGGACTAGCGGGAGATCGGGATACAATGAGCAGTTCTTC
CDR3aa: CASSLTGTSGRSGYNEQFF
j_gene: TRBJ2-1
d_gene: TRBD2
v_gene: TRBV7-8
abundance: .
len: 19

CDR3nt: TGTGCCAGCAGCTTTGGGGGCCTCCGGGACAGCTCCTACGAGCAGTACTTC
CDR3aa: CASSFGGLRDSSYEQYF
j_gene: TRBJ2-7
d_gene: TRBD1
v_gene: TRBV11-2
abundance: .
len: 17

CDR3nt: TGTGCCAGCACCCGACAGGGGAGCAGACTTGGCTACACCTTC
CDR3aa: CASTRQGSRLGYTF
j_gene: TRBJ1-2
d_gene: TRBD1
v_gene: TRBV6-5
abundance: .
len: 14

CDR3nt: TGTGCCAGTAGCACCCCAAGTATGTCCCTGACAGGGGAGGCGGGAGAGACCCAGTACTTC
CDR3aa: CASSTPSMSLTGEAGETQYF
j_gene: TRBJ2-5
d_gene: TRBD1
v_gene: TRBV19
abundance: .
len: 20

CDR3nt: TGTGCCAGCAGTTACTCGGGCCGACGAAATGAAAAACTGTTTTTT
CDR3aa: CASSYSGRRNEKLFF
j_gene: TRBJ1-4
d_gene: .
v_gene: TRBV6-5
abundance: once
len: 15

CDR3nt: TGTGCCAGCCGGACAGGCCGGAACCAAGAGACCCAGTACTTC
CDR3aa: CASRTGRNQETQYF
j_gene: TRBJ2-5
d_gene: TRBD1
v_gene: TRBV6-5
abundance: .
len: 14

CDR3nt: TGTGCCAGCACTGACACGGGACAGACCTACGAGCAGTACTTC
CDR3aa: CASTDTGQTYEQYF
j_gene: TRBJ2-7
d_gene: TRBD1
v_gene: TRBV6-1
abundance: .
len: 14

CDR3nt: TGTGCCAGCAGTGAAGTGGAGCTGAACACTGAAGCTTTCTTT
CDR3aa: CASSEVELNTEAFF
j_gene: TRBJ1-1
d_gene: .
v_gene: TRBV2
abundance: .
len: 14

CDR3nt: TGTGCCACCAGCAGAGATCGACAGGGAAGGAATCAGCCCCAGCATTTT
CDR3aa: CATSRDRQGRNQPQHF
j_gene: TRBJ1-5
d_gene: TRBD1
v_gene: TRBV15
abundance: .
len: 16

CDR3nt: TGTGCCAGCAACCCCATCGACCGGACGGGAGATTCACCCCTCCACTTT
CDR3aa: CASNPIDRTGDSPLHF
j_gene: TRBJ1-6
d_gene: .
v_gene: TRBV7-9
abundance: .
len: 16

CDR3nt: TGTGCCAGCAGTTCCCCGGCAGCGGGGACCATATATTTT
CDR3aa: CASSSPAAGTIYF
j_gene: TRBJ1-3
d_gene: .
v_gene: TRBV28
abundance: .
len: 13

CDR3nt: TGCGCCAGCAGCGTGGGACTAGCGGTCTACGAGCAGTACTTC
CDR3aa: CASSVGLAVYEQYF
j_gene: TRBJ2-7
d_gene: TRBD2
v_gene: TRBV5-1
abundance: few
len: 14

CDR3nt: TGTGCCAGCAGCGTAGTAGGGACTAGCGGGGCCGGGGAGCTGTTTTTT
CDR3aa: CASSVVGTSGAGELFF
j_gene: TRBJ2-2
d_gene: TRBD2
v_gene: TRBV9
abundance: .
len: 16

CDR3nt: TGCAGTGCCCGGACAGAAGAGACCCAGTACTTC
CDR3aa: CSARTEETQYF
j_gene: TRBJ2-5
d_gene: .
v_gene: TRBV20-1
abundance: .
len: 11

CDR3nt: TGCAGCGTGAAGAGACAGGGAAAGGGGACTGAAGCTTTCTTT
CDR3aa: CSVKRQGKGTEAFF
j_gene: TRBJ1-1
d_gene: TRBD1
v_gene: TRBV29-1
abundance: .
len: 14

CDR3nt: TGTGCCAGCAGCTTGAGAAGTAATGAGCAGTTCTTC
CDR3aa: CASSLRSNEQFF
j_gene: TRBJ2-1
d_gene: .
v_gene: TRBV11-3
abundance: .
len: 12

CDR3nt: TGTGCCAGCAGTTTTGAGGGACTAGCTGCCGGCGATGAGCAGTTCTTC
CDR3aa: CASSFEGLAAGDEQFF
j_gene: TRBJ2-1
d_gene: TRBD2
v_gene: TRBV6-5
abundance: .
len: 16

CDR3nt: TGCACCAGCAGCCAACGTGACAGGGGGGTCTCCTACGAGCAGTACTTC
CDR3aa: CTSSQRDRGVSYEQYF
j_gene: TRBJ2-7
d_gene: .
v_gene: TRBV1
abundance: .
len: 16

CDR3nt: TGCGCCAGCAGCTTGGGACAGGGCTACTATGGCTACACCTTC
CDR3aa: CASSLGQGYYGYTF
j_gene: TRBJ1-2
d_gene: TRBD1
v_gene: TRBV5-1
abundance: .
len: 14

CDR3nt: TGTGCCAGCAGCTTGGGGGGACTAGCCTCCACAGATACGCAGTATTTT
CDR3aa: CASSLGGLASTDTQYF
j_gene: TRBJ2-3
d_gene: TRBD2
v_gene: TRBV5-5
abundance: .
len: 16

CDR3nt: TGTGCCAGCAAACGGACAGGGGAGAGGGGTGAAGCTTTCTTT
CDR3aa: CASKRTGERGEAFF
j_gene: TRBJ1-1
d_gene: TRBD1
v_gene: TRBV6-1
abundance: .
len: 14

CDR3nt: TGTGCCAGCAGCGTGGACGGACAGGGGGTCACTGAAGCTTTCTTT
CDR3aa: CASSVDGQGVTEAFF
j_gene: TRBJ1-1
d_gene: TRBD1
v_gene: TRBV9
abundance: .
len: 15

CDR3nt: TGTGCCAGCAGCTCATCAGGTGAAGCTTTCTTT
CDR3aa: CASSSSGEAFF
j_gene: TRBJ1-1
d_gene: .
v_gene: TRBV7-9
abundance: .
len: 11

CDR3nt: TGTGCCAGCAGCTTGCTAGCGGACCTCGACGAGCAGTACTTC
CDR3aa: CASSLLADLDEQYF
j_gene: TRBJ2-7
d_gene: TRBD2
v_gene: TRBV11-3
abundance: .
len: 14

CDR3nt: TGTGCCAGCAGTGCCCAGGGGGAAAATTCACCCCTCCACTTT
CDR3aa: CASSAQGENSPLHF
j_gene: TRBJ1-6
d_gene: TRBD1
v_gene: TRBV6-1
abundance: .
len: 14

CDR3nt: TGCAGCGTCTGGTGGACAGGAGTCTCTCATGGAAACACCATATATTTT
CDR3aa: CSVWWTGVSHGNTIYF
j_gene: TRBJ1-3
d_gene: TRBD1
v_gene: TRBV29-1
abundance: medium-sized
len: 16

CDR3nt: TGCGCCAGCAGCTTGGACCAGGGTGAGACCCAGTACTTC
CDR3aa: CASSLDQGETQYF
j_gene: TRBJ2-5
d_gene: .
v_gene: TRBV5-1
abundance: .
len: 13

CDR3nt: TGTGCCAGCAGTGCATCGGCAGGGGACATGAACACTGAAGCTTTCTTT
CDR3aa: CASSASAGDMNTEAFF
j_gene: TRBJ1-1
d_gene: .
v_gene: TRBV27
abundance: .
len: 16

CDR3nt: TGTGCCAGCTCAGGCGGACAGCGACTAAATGAAAAACTGTTTTTT
CDR3aa: CASSGGQRLNEKLFF
j_gene: TRBJ1-4
d_gene: .
v_gene: TRBV18
abundance: .
len: 15

CDR3nt: TGTGCCAGCAGCCCGGATTTGACTCGAGAGCAGTACTTC
CDR3aa: CASSPDLTREQYF
j_gene: TRBJ2-7
d_gene: .
v_gene: TRBV7-8
abundance: .
len: 13

CDR3nt: TGTGCCAGCAGCTTGGACCGGGACAGGGCCTTCTATGGCTACACCTTC
CDR3aa: CASSLDRDRAFYGYTF
j_gene: TRBJ1-2
d_gene: TRBD1
v_gene: TRBV7-3
abundance: .
len: 16

CDR3nt: TGTGCTAGTGGTTCGTATCTAGGGGGCGGGAGGGCCGGCTACGAGCAGTACTTC
CDR3aa: CASGSYLGGGRAGYEQYF
j_gene: TRBJ2-7
d_gene: TRBD2
v_gene: TRBV12-5
abundance: .
len: 18

CDR3nt: TGTGCCAGCACCCCAGGCTCCTACTATGGCTACACCTTC
CDR3aa: CASTPGSYYGYTF
j_gene: TRBJ1-2
d_gene: .
v_gene: TRBV6-5
abundance: .
len: 13

CDR3nt: TGTGCCAGCAGTTTAGTACAGGCTGGAAACACCATATATTTT
CDR3aa: CASSLVQAGNTIYF
j_gene: TRBJ1-3
d_gene: .
v_gene: TRBV28
abundance: .
len: 14

CDR3nt: TGCAGCGTTGAAGGCGAGAGAGATCGCGAGCAGTACTTC
CDR3aa: CSVEGERDREQYF
j_gene: TRBJ2-7
d_gene: .
v_gene: TRBV29-1
abundance: .
len: 13

CDR3nt: TGTGCCAGCAGCTTAGAGGGGGCAGATAATGAAAAACTGTTTTTT
CDR3aa: CASSLEGADNEKLFF
j_gene: TRBJ1-4
d_gene: TRBD1
v_gene: TRBV7-9
abundance: .
len: 15

CDR3nt: TGTGCCAGTAGTGGGCGGAACACTGAAGCTTTCTTT
CDR3aa: CASSGRNTEAFF
j_gene: TRBJ1-1
d_gene: .
v_gene: TRBV19
abundance: .
len: 12

CDR3nt: TGTGCCAGCAGCTTCGGGAGTGAAGAGACCCAGTACTTC
CDR3aa: CASSFGSEETQYF
j_gene: TRBJ2-5
d_gene: .
v_gene: TRBV5-4
abundance: .
len: 13

CDR3nt: TGTGCCAGCAGAAAACTAGCGGGAGGGTACAATGAGCAGTTCTTC
CDR3aa: CASRKLAGGYNEQFF
j_gene: TRBJ2-1
d_gene: TRBD2
v_gene: TRBV11-1
abundance: .
len: 15

CDR3nt: TGTGCCAGCAGCTTTAGCGGGTCAACCTACGAGCAGTACTTC
CDR3aa: CASSFSGSTYEQYF
j_gene: TRBJ2-7
d_gene: TRBD2
v_gene: TRBV7-9
abundance: .
len: 14

CDR3nt: TGTGCCAGCAGCTTTAGGTGGGGGGGGACAGATACGCAGTATTTT
CDR3aa: CASSFRWGGTDTQYF
j_gene: TRBJ2-3
d_gene: TRBD2
v_gene: TRBV7-2
abundance: .
len: 15

CDR3nt: TGTGCCAGCAGCCAAGATCGTATCAGAAACAATGAGCAGTTCTTC
CDR3aa: CASSQDRIRNNEQFF
j_gene: TRBJ2-1
d_gene: .
v_gene: TRBV4-2
abundance: .
len: 15